A single sample is the source of the 5 T cell receptor beta chains below, sequenced in a study of blood T cell repertoires in COVID-19. The table came from immunoSEQ multiplex PCR; TCRdb's copy has only in-frame clones and leaves some out. This table holds about 180,000 clones, approximately 85% found once. Sequencing was done on a sample of peripheral blood. These receptor sequences come from a man in his 60s with acute or convalescent COVID-19.

This clone was seen only a few times. The chain joins TRBV6-6 to TRBJ2-7; TRBD1 matches 11 bases. The ends lost 6 bases at V and 6 bases at J; junction bases unmatched: 7. CDR3 length: 14 amino acids. Germline assignment: CDR1 MNHNY and CDR2 SVGAGI (reference sequence). The CDR3 region is CASRRTGGESEQYF. The CDR3 region has the DNA TGTGCCAGCAGGCGGACAGGGGGCGAGAGCGAGCAGTACTTC.

The rearrangement links TRBV6-1 to TRBJ1-1; TRBD1 matches at 9 bases. In germline, CDR1 is MNHNS, CDR2 SASEGT. J lost 1 base, V lost 3 bases, and 6 bases had no gene match. There are 16 residues in the CDR3. The DNA of the CDR3 is TGTGCCAGCAGTGACAAGACAGGGGGGAGGAACACTGAAGCTTTCTTT. It yields the protein CASSDKTGGRNTEAFF.

V is TRBV9 and J is TRBJ2-1, with D possibly TRBD1 on 5 matching bases. This CDR3 spans 16 amino acids. V lost 0 bases and J lost 3, with 13 bases in between. Germline lookup yields CDR1 SGDLS and CDR2 YYNGEE. The CDR3 sequence is CASSVDAGQDYNEQFF. Here the CDR3 DNA reads TGTGCCAGCAGCGTAGACGCCGGACAAGACTACAATGAGCAGTTCTTC.

This clone was recorded only once. V usage is TRBV12-3 or TRBV12-4 and J usage is TRBJ1-1, with D possibly TRBD1 on 5 matching bases. Trimming pared 2 bases from V and 3 bases from J, leaving 7 bases between. The CDR3 sequence is 13 residues long. The DNA of the CDR3 is TGTGCCAGCAGTTTAAAACAGGACACTGAAGCTTTCTTT. This sequence encodes CASSLKQDTEAFF.

V gene TRBV6-2 or TRBV6-3 combines with J gene TRBJ1-1; unclear D gene. CDR3 length: 16 amino acids. The germline V gene encodes CDR1 MNHEY and CDR2 SVGEGT. Trimming took 0 bases from V and 5 from J, leaving 16 bases between them. CDR3 DNA sequence: TGTGCCAGCAGTTACTCGATCAGTCCGGGGAAGACTGAAGCTTTCTTT. Translated: CASSYSISPGKTEAFF.